Listed here are 10 T cell receptor beta chains from one sample, sequenced in a study of shared clonotypes between healthy human individuals (dated by TCRdb to 2020 to 2021). The library was generated by the immunoSEQ multiplex PCR assay. TCRdb carries this immuneACCESS record with in-frame sequences only. Its versions omit some clonotypes, under half of them owing to an unresolved V gene in the studies checked, with the rest unexplained. A total of over a million clones appear in this sample, 75% to 85% of them only once. The leading ten clones occupy about 0.52% of the sample. The sequencing sample was made of memory CD4+ T cells from PBMCs. The cell subset or site label corresponds to: CD45RA-negative fraction. These receptor sequences come from a man in his late teens or twenties in good health. Some clones in this sample may be carry-over from other donors' samples.

J is TRBJ1-3 and V is TRBV11-2; a possible D gene is TRBD1 (5 bases). Germline CDR1 SGHAT, CDR2 FQNNGV. The V end was cut by 0 bases, the J end by 3 bases, with 6 bases between. This CDR3 contains 14 residues. CDR3 bases: TGTGCCAGCAGCTTAGATCAGGGTGGAAACACCATATATTTT. It translates to CASSLDQGGNTIYF.

In the case of this clone: At one boundary the junction diverges from the germline segment, which might be a read error. Written as DNA, the CDR3 is TGTGCCTGGAGTGTACGACAGGGAGAGGCCCAGTACTTC. As protein: CAWSVRQGEAQYF. The chain carries TRBV30 and TRBJ2-5; 7 bases map to TRBD1. Germline V gene data show CDR1 as GTSNPN and CDR2 as SVGIG (reference sequence). This CDR3 is 13 amino acids long.

This sequence joins TRBV30 and TRBJ2-7; D is unresolved. Germline CDR1 is GTSNPN and CDR2 is SVGIG (reference sequence). The CDR3 sequence is 11 residues long. Trimming pared 5 bases from V and 4 bases from J, leaving 9 bases between. The CDR3, as DNA: TGTGCCTGGGAACAGCGATACGAGCAGTACTTC. It yields the protein CAWEQRYEQYF.

This chain links TRBV7-9 with TRBJ2-3; D may be TRBD2 (5 bases). Germline CDR1 and CDR2: SEHNR and FQNEAQ (reference sequence). V was shortened by 1 base and J by 4 bases, with 12 bases between the two germline ends. This CDR3 has 15 amino acids. CDR3 coding DNA: TGTGCCAGCAGCTTAGGTGTTAGCGAATCAGATACGCAGTATTTT. It translates to CASSLGVSESDTQYF.

The rearrangement uses TRBV14 and TRBJ1-1; D is ambiguous. Germline V gene data show CDR1 as SGHDN and CDR2 as FVKESK. The CDR3 is made up of 15 amino acids. V lost 0 bases and J lost 5, with 13 bases in between. The CDR3 nucleotides read TGTGCCAGCAGCCAAGATTGGTCCCCTCGAACTGAAGCTTTCTTT. Translated, it gives CASSQDWSPRTEAFF.

Note on this clone: This sequence may be a read error, since a much larger clone differs from it by one base. Additional DNA sequences in this sample encode the identical CDR3. This chain connects TRBV30 to TRBJ1-6; D is unresolved. Looked up from germline, CDR1 is GTSNPN and CDR2 is SVGIG (reference sequence). Deletions cut 0 bases from V and 0 bases from J, with 3 bases between. The CDR3 has 14 residues. DNA for the CDR3: TGTGCCTGGAGTGTTAGCTCCTATAATTCACCCCTCCACTTT. Its translation: CAWSVSSYNSPLHF.

Note on this clone: In the same sample, other DNA sequences code for this CDR3. The chain has TRBV20-1 and TRBJ1-2; D ambiguous. Looked up from germline, CDR1 is DFQATT and CDR2 is SNEGSKA (reference sequence). The ends were cut back, 6 bases at V and 2 bases at J, with 7 bases in the middle. There are 11 residues in the CDR3. This chain's CDR3 is CSASFNYGYTF. CDR3 sequence (DNA): TGCAGTGCATCCTTCAACTATGGCTACACCTTC.

V gene TRBV30 combines with J gene TRBJ2-5; TRBD1 matches 7 bases. V lost 3 bases, J lost 5 bases, and 12 bases stayed unmatched. Per the germline V gene, CDR1 is GTSNPN and CDR2 is SVGIG (reference sequence). The CDR3 length is 15 residues. The CDR3 protein is CAWRERQGSRETQYF. Written as DNA, the CDR3 is TGTGCCTGGAGAGAAAGACAGGGAAGTAGGGAGACCCAGTACTTC.

J is TRBJ1-1 and V is TRBV6-5; no reliable D call. CDR1 MNHEY and CDR2 SVGAGI come from the germline V gene. The CDR3 is made up of 11 amino acids. V was trimmed by 5 bases and J by 7 bases, leaving 8 bases between them. CDR3 amino acids: CASSERDEAFF. The CDR3 bases are TGTGCCAGCAGTGAACGGGATGAAGCTTTCTTT.

The rearrangement uses TRBV7-2 and TRBJ2-2, with 7 bases fitting TRBD1. This CDR3 spans 16 amino acids. V lost 4 bases and J lost 7; bases outside the gene matches: 12. The germline CDR1 and CDR2 sequences are SGHTA and FQGNSA. The CDR3 DNA reads TGTGCCAGCAGCTCCGGACAGGTACGGTCCGGCGGGGAGCTGTTTTTT. Amino acid sequence: CASSSGQVRSGGELFF.